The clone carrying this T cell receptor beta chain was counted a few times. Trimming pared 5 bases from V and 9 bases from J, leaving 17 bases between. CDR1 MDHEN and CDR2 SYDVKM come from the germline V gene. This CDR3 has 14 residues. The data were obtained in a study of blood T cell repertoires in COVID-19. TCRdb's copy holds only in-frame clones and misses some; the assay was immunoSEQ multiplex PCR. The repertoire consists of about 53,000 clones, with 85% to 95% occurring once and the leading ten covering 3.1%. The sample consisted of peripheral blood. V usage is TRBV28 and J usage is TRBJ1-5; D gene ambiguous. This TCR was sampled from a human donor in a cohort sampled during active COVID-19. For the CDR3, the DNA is TGTGCCAGCAGTGTTCCACAGTTGGGAGGGCCCCAGCATTTT. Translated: CASSVPQLGGPQHF.